Below are 28 T cell receptor beta chains sequenced from a single sample in a study of cytomegalovirus exposure and HLA in healthy donors. PCR primers comprised 60 Vbeta and 13 Jbeta primers. Assay used: immunoSEQ multiplex PCR; TCRdb lists only in-frame clones, some missing. The profile shows fewer than 250,000 clones, approximately 77% of them singletons. Material for sequencing was PBMCs. These receptors all come from a man in his forties in good health and CMV-seropositive.

The chain couples TRBV18 to TRBJ1-5; 8 bases match TRBD1. V lost 6 bases to trimming and J lost 4 bases; unmatched junction nucleotides: 8. CDR3 size: 15 residues. CDR1 KGHSH and CDR2 LQKENI come from the germline V gene. The chain's CDR3 is CASSALTGANQPQHF. DNA of the CDR3: TGTGCCAGCTCCGCGCTGACAGGGGCGAATCAGCCCCAGCATTTT.

This rearrangement joins TRBV19 to TRBJ2-7, with a weak D call TRBD2 (6 bases). The V gene's germline CDR1 is LNHDA and CDR2 SQIVND (reference sequence). The CDR3 extends over 13 amino acids. Trimming cost V 7 bases and J 2 bases, with 12 bases left between them. The CDR3 DNA sequence: TGTGCCAGTAAGGGAGGCCAACCCTACGAGCAGTACTTC. Translation gives CASKGGQPYEQYF. The variable domain in full, completed from reference TRBV19 and TRBJ2-7, reads DGGITQSPKYLFRKEGQNVTLSCEQNLNHDAMYWYRQDPGQGLRLIYYSQIVNDFQKGDIAEGYSVSREKKESFPLTVTSAQKNPTAFYLCASKGGQPYEQYFGPGTRLTVT.

The chain employs TRBV7-9 and TRBJ2-7; 8 nucleotides match TRBD2. The CDR3 has 13 amino acids. J gave up 6 bases and V 5 bases, and 6 bases lay outside the gene matches. The germline V gene has CDR1 SEHNR and CDR2 FQNEAQ (reference sequence). The CDR3 here is CASSPGRVGEQYF. As DNA, the CDR3 is TGTGCCAGCAGCCCCGGGAGGGTTGGCGAGCAGTACTTC. The full variable domain, in which reference TRBV7-9 and TRBJ2-7 provide the parts outside the CDR3, is DTGVSQNPRHKITKRGQNVTFRCDPISEHNRLYWYRQTLGQGPEFLTYFQNEAQLEKSRLLSDRFSAERPKGSFSTLEIQRTEQGDSAMYLCASSPGRVGEQYFGPGTRLTVT.

J is TRBJ1-5 and V is TRBV28; TRBD1 agrees at 7 bases. The J segment lost 5 bases and the V segment lost 3 bases, leaving 7 bases of the junction unmatched. The CDR3 has 15 amino acids. Germline V lookup: CDR1 MDHEN, CDR2 SYDVKM. The CDR3, as DNA: TGTGCCAGCAGTTTCAAGGGACAGCATTATCAGCCCCAGCATTTT. This codes for CASSFKGQHYQPQHF.

This chain connects TRBV10-2 to TRBJ1-5; 9 nucleotides agree with TRBD1. The CDR3 is made up of 14 amino acids. Germline V gene lookup returns CDR1 WSHSY and CDR2 SAAADI. The V segment lost 8 bases and the J segment 6 bases; nucleotides outside the gene matches: 8. CDR3 nucleotides: TGCGCCAGCGGCGGGACAGGGCCCCCTCAGCCCCAGCATTTT. Protein: CASGGTGPPQPQHF.

The genes are TRBV30 and TRBJ2-7; 8 positions match TRBD1. The CDR3 is 15 residues long. Unmatched junction bases numbered 6, after V lost 0 bases and J lost 2 bases. The germline CDR1 and CDR2 sequences are GTSNPN and SVGIG (reference sequence). This CDR3 reads CAWSVPGQGAYEQYF. The DNA of the CDR3 is TGTGCCTGGAGTGTACCCGGACAGGGCGCCTACGAGCAGTACTTC.

This clone was counted only a few times. The J gene is TRBJ2-7, the V gene TRBV29-1; TRBD2 matches 10 bases. CDR3 size: 13 residues. Per germline, CDR1 SQVTM and CDR2 ANQGSEA. V gave up 4 bases and J gave up 7 bases; unmatched junction bases: 7. DNA for the CDR3: TGCAGCGTTGCTACTAGCGGGGCTGGGGAGCAGTACTTC. This translates into CSVATSGAGEQYF.

The V call is TRBV7-4, the J call TRBJ2-1, with 7 bases matching TRBD2. Per the germline V gene, CDR1 is SGHVT and CDR2 is SQSDAQ. The CDR3 is 20 residues long. The J segment lost 3 bases and the V segment lost 0 bases, leaving 17 bases of the junction unmatched. This CDR3 is CASSLALIFQTSENYNEQFF. The CDR3, as DNA: TGTGCCAGCAGCTTAGCGCTAATCTTTCAAACTAGCGAGAACTACAATGAGCAGTTCTTC.

This clone came up once. The rearrangement joins TRBV2 to TRBJ1-1; TRBD1 aligns across 10 bases. The CDR3 is made up of 14 amino acids. The ends lost 6 bases at V and 10 bases at J; junction bases unmatched: 11. CDR1 is SNHLY, CDR2 FYNNEI, per germline. Here the CDR3 reads CASRGQGLNLRAFF. In nucleotides, the CDR3 is TGTGCCAGCAGGGGACAGGGGTTAAACCTGCGAGCTTTCTTT.

The chain recombines TRBV25-1 with TRBJ2-6; D is uncertain. V was clipped by 1 base and J by 0 bases, with 7 bases between them. This CDR3 is 16 amino acids long. Per the germline V gene, CDR1 is MGHDK and CDR2 is SYGVNS. The CDR3 spells CASSESTGSGANVLTF. DNA of the CDR3: TGTGCCAGCAGTGAATCGACGGGCTCTGGGGCCAACGTCCTGACTTTC.

CDR3 nucleotides: TGTGCCAGCATCGACCAGGCACGTAATGAAGCTTTCTTT. Amino acid sequence: CASIDQARNEAFF. The chain uses TRBV6-5 and TRBJ1-1; D is unresolved. Germline V CDR1 and CDR2: MNHEY, SVGAGI. Trimming left V 7 bases short and J 7 bases short, with 16 bases between. The CDR3 consists of 13 residues.

The V gene is TRBV5-1, the J gene TRBJ1-2, with TRBD1 as a possible D gene (5 bases). Trimming pared 1 base from V and 4 bases from J, leaving 14 bases between. The CDR3 runs 15 residues. CDR1 and CDR2 from the germline V gene are SGHRS and YFSETQ. CDR3 amino acids: CASSLQGMELYGYTF. In DNA form, the CDR3 reads TGCGCCAGCAGCTTGCAGGGCATGGAGCTCTATGGCTACACCTTC. The entire variable domain, with the rest obtained from reference TRBV5-1 and TRBJ1-2, is as follows: KAGVTQTPRYLIKTRGQQVTLSCSPISGHRSVSWYQQTPGQGLQFLFEYFSETQRNKGNFPGRFSGRQFSNSRSEMNVSTLELGDSALYLCASSLQGMELYGYTFGSGTRLTVV.

CDR3 loop: CASSGHETQYF. The CDR3, as DNA: TGTGCCAGCAGTGGGCATGAGACCCAGTACTTC. This chain uses TRBV6-1 with TRBJ2-5; no clear D. V was shortened by 4 bases and J by 5 bases, with 5 bases between the two germline ends. The germline gives CDR1 MNHNS, CDR2 SASEGT. The CDR3 length is 11 residues.

The V call is TRBV18, the J call TRBJ2-3; D ambiguous. The V gene lost 6 bases and the J gene lost 0 bases, with 10 bases spanning the gap. CDR1 KGHSH and CDR2 LQKENI come from the germline V gene. This CDR3 is built from 14 residues. The CDR3 nucleotides are TGTGCCAGCTCCAGACTCGAGAGCACAGATACGCAGTATTTT. This codes for CASSRLESTDTQYF. Filled out from reference TRBV18 and TRBJ2-3, the complete variable domain reads NAGVMQNPRHLVRRRGQEARLRCSPMKGHSHVYWYRQLPEEGLKFMVYLQKENIIDESGMPKERFSAEFPKEGPSILRIQQVVRGDSAAYFCASSRLESTDTQYFGPGTRLTVL.

The chain combines TRBV5-5 with TRBJ2-3, with 7 bases aligning to TRBD2. CDR3 size: 15 residues. V lost 4 bases, J lost 0 bases, and 5 bases stayed unmatched. From germline, CDR1 is SGHKS and CDR2 YYEKEE (reference sequence). CDR3 sequence reads: CASSPRLASTDTQYF. The CDR3 DNA reads TGTGCCAGCAGCCCCCGACTAGCTAGCACAGATACGCAGTATTTT.

This clone was seen only a few times. The chain uses TRBV29-1 and TRBJ2-7; TRBD2 aligns across 14 bases. This CDR3 is 15 amino acids long. V lost 5 bases, J lost 7 bases, and 10 bases stayed unmatched. The germline V gene encodes CDR1 SQVTM and CDR2 ANQGSEA. CDR3 sequence: CSVNPGLAGDGEQYF. For the CDR3, the DNA is TGCAGCGTTAACCCGGGACTAGCGGGGGACGGGGAGCAGTACTTC.

This clone was picked up one time. The J gene is TRBJ2-3, the V gene TRBV7-6, with D unclear. V lost 3 bases and J 2 bases, leaving 9 bases between the germline ends. Germline V gene data show CDR1 as SGHVS and CDR2 as FNYEAQ. This CDR3 spans 14 amino acids. The CDR3 loop reads CASSFGVPTDTQYF. Here the CDR3 DNA reads TGTGCCAGCAGCTTCGGTGTCCCCACAGATACGCAGTATTTT.

This rearrangement joins TRBV6-5 to TRBJ2-7, with a weak D call TRBD1 (8 bases). Germline-derived CDR1 and CDR2 are MNHEY and SVGAGI. The ends were cut back, 4 bases at V and 1 base at J, with 14 bases in the middle. The CDR3 is 15 residues long. The CDR3 DNA is TGTGCCAGCAGTTCCGGACAGGGAGGGTCCTACGAGCAGTACTTC. Translation gives CASSSGQGGSYEQYF.

The rearrangement uses TRBV21-1 and TRBJ2-1; the DNA was not compared with TRBD2, the D call given in the table. TRBV21-1 is a recognized pseudogene. The CDR3 is 14 residues long. CDR3 sequence reads: CACRGTRVSDEQFF. The CDR3 DNA follows: TGTGCCTGCCGGGGGACTCGAGTATCAGATGAGCAGTTCTTC.

The chain has TRBV5-4 and TRBJ1-2, with unresolved D. In germline, CDR1 is SGHNT, CDR2 YYREEE (reference sequence). The V end lost 0 bases, the J end lost 4 bases, and 10 bases lay between the germline ends. The CDR3 covers 14 residues. The CDR3 sequence is CASSLEKNFYGYTF. The CDR3, as DNA: TGTGCCAGCAGCTTGGAGAAAAACTTCTATGGCTACACCTTC. Filled out from reference TRBV5-4 and TRBJ1-2, the complete variable domain reads ETGVTQSPTHLIKTRGQQVTLRCSSQSGHNTVSWYQQALGQGPQFIFQYYREEENGRGNFPPRFSGLQFPNYSSELNVNALELDDSALYLCASSLEKNFYGYTFGSGTRLTVV.

In this sample, this clone turned up once. J is TRBJ2-3 and V is TRBV29-1; D call uncertain. The germline V gene has CDR1 SQVTM and CDR2 ANQGSEA. With 1 base removed from V and 5 bases from J, the gap between germline ends came to 13 bases. The length of the CDR3 is 14 residues. The CDR3 DNA reads as TGCAGCGTTGAAGGCGCGGCTACGGGAGATACGCAGTATTTT. Translating it yields CSVEGAATGDTQYF.

V is TRBV6-5 and J is TRBJ1-2; the match to TRBD1 covers 7 bases. V trimming: 0 bases; J trimming: 4 bases; junction bases outside the gene matches: 8. Germline loops: CDR1 MNHEY, CDR2 SVGAGI. CDR3 length: 16 amino acids. In DNA, the CDR3 is TGTGCCAGCAGTTACTCCGGTGGCAGGGGGGCCTATGGCTACACCTTC. This translates into CASSYSGGRGAYGYTF.

The chain joins TRBV18 to TRBJ2-7; 11 bases line up with TRBD1. The ends lost 6 bases at V and 4 bases at J; junction bases unmatched: 8. The CDR3 has 15 amino acids. The V gene's germline CDR1 is KGHSH and CDR2 LQKENI. CDR3 loop: CASSPGGQGAYEQYF. As DNA, the CDR3 is TGTGCCAGCTCTCCCGGCGGACAGGGGGCATACGAGCAGTACTTC.

This clone turned up a few times. The chain carries TRBV5-4 and TRBJ2-3; 12 bases line up with TRBD2. CDR1 and CDR2 from the germline V gene are SGHNT and YYREEE (reference sequence). With 4 bases clipped from V and 0 bases from J, the junction kept 6 bases outside the gene matches. The CDR3 is 17 residues long. CDR3 sequence: CASSPRTSGISTDTQYF. The CDR3 DNA is TGTGCCAGCAGCCCACGGACTAGCGGGATTAGCACAGATACGCAGTATTTT.

This chain connects TRBV5-8 to TRBJ1-5; possible D gene TRBD1, 5 bases. The CDR3 has 16 amino acids. Germline V lookup: CDR1 SGHTS, CDR2 YDEGEE. V lost 0 bases to trimming and J lost 0 bases, with 10 bases between them. The CDR3 loop reads CASSLEGRNSNQPQHF. The CDR3 coding sequence is TGTGCCAGCAGCTTGGAGGGGCGGAATAGCAATCAGCCCCAGCATTTT. Together with reference TRBV5-8 and TRBJ1-5, the CDR3 gives the full variable domain: EAGVTQSPTHLIKTRGQQATLRCSPISGHTSVYWYQQALGLGLQFLLWYDEGEERNRGNFPPRFSGRQFPNYSSELNVNALELEDSALYLCASSLEGRNSNQPQHFGDGTRLSIL.

This chain connects TRBV21-1 to TRBJ2-7; TRBD1, as called in the table, went unchecked against the DNA. TRBV21-1 is deemed a pseudogene. The CDR3 contains 16 residues. The CDR3 DNA reads TGTGCCAGCAGCAAAGGGTCGCGACAGAACTCCTACGAGCAGTACTTC. Amino acids: CASSKGSRQNSYEQYF.

This chain connects TRBV6-4 to TRBJ1-1; no firm D call. Trimming stripped 0 bases from V and 5 bases from J, with 13 bases between. The V gene's germline CDR1 is MRHNA and CDR2 SNTAGT. The CDR3 has 15 residues. DNA of the CDR3: TGTGCCAGCAGTGACTCGACGGATCGAGGAACTGAAGCTTTCTTT. It yields the protein CASSDSTDRGTEAFF.

The V and J genes are TRBV2 and TRBJ2-3; weak D call: TRBD1 (6 bases). The CDR3 runs 17 residues. The V end was cut by 6 bases, the J end by 1 base, with 20 bases between. Germline CDR1 SNHLY, CDR2 FYNNEI. The CDR3 is CASSTAVAGVGTDTQYF. CDR3 in DNA: TGTGCCAGCAGCACGGCCGTGGCAGGGGTAGGCACAGATACGCAGTATTTT.